One sample yielded the 10 T cell receptor beta chains listed below, sequenced in a study of monozygotic twins with inflammatory bowel disease. Following a re-call of the 5' RACE reads, TCRdb has one entry per CDR3 protein and lacks DNA. The listing contains over 200,000 distinct CDR3 sequences. The sample taken for sequencing was blood. The receptors come from a human donor with ulcerative colitis or Crohn's disease, or a healthy co-twin of an affected twin (not recorded which).

The chain recombines TRBV4-3 with TRBJ2-7; as DNA is missing, the TRBD1 call by TCRdb cannot be tested. This CDR3 has 14 amino acids. Germline V CDR1 and CDR2: LGHNA, YSLEER. This CDR3 reads CASSQDTGLGRQYF.

This chain's CDR3 is CASSLGRQIYGYTF. This chain connects TRBV5-6 to TRBJ1-2. The CDR3 has 14 amino acids. From germline, CDR1 is SGHDT and CDR2 YYEEEE.

The V call is TRBV29-1, the J call TRBJ2-7. The germline gives CDR1 SQVTM, CDR2 ANQGSEA. This CDR3 comprises 11 residues. Here the CDR3 reads CSVWDLIEQYF.

V and J are TRBV4-2 and TRBJ2-3; the TRBD2 assignment by TCRdb is unverifiable without DNA. The CDR3 loop spans 16 amino acids. Per germline, CDR1 LGHNA and CDR2 YNFKEQ. CDR3 protein: CASSQSGGRDTDTQYF.

V gene TRBV6-5 combines with J gene TRBJ1-2; TCRdb selects TRBD1, and the lack of DNA leaves this call unchecked. Germline V gene sequence: CDR1 MNHEY, CDR2 SVGAGI. The CDR3 is 15 amino acids. The CDR3 protein is CASRTGTDSNYGYTF.

The V and J genes are TRBV19 and TRBJ2-1; the TCRdb call, TRBD2, lacks DNA for checking. CDR3 length: 14 amino acids. Germline V gene sequence: CDR1 LNHDA, CDR2 SQIVND (reference sequence). Here the CDR3 reads CASSIGAGDNEQFF.

The V and J genes are TRBV5-6 and TRBJ2-1; TCRdb proposes TRBD2, but this gene call is untestable without DNA. CDR1 and CDR2 (germline): SGHDT, YYEEEE. The CDR3 is made up of 16 amino acids. CDR3 loop: CASSFYRKPGPTEQFF.

The chain recombines TRBV9 with TRBJ2-3. Germline CDR1 reads SGDLS; CDR2 reads YYNGEE. CDR3 length: 11 amino acids. CDR3 amino acids: CASSVGDTQYF.

The chain is built from TRBV5-5 and TRBJ2-7; the D call from TCRdb, TRBD1, cannot be confirmed without DNA. This CDR3 is 15 amino acids long. In germline, CDR1 is SGHKS, CDR2 YYEKEE (reference sequence). The CDR3 is CASSSLPGGAYEQYF. The full variable domain, rest sourced from reference TRBV5-5 and TRBJ2-7, is DAGVTQSPTHLIKTRGQQVTLRCSPISGHKSVSWYQQVLGQGPQFIFQYYEKEERGRGNFPDRFSARQFPNYSSELNVNALLLGDSALYLCASSSLPGGAYEQYFGPGTRLTVT.

The chain combines TRBV29-1 with TRBJ2-1; the D gene TCRdb calls, TRBD2, cannot be checked with no DNA. CDR3 size: 16 residues. Per the germline V gene, CDR1 is SQVTM and CDR2 is ANQGSEA. CDR3 loop: CGVPKGASGSRNEQFF.